This entry lists 8 T cell receptor beta chains sequenced from one sample in a study of T-cell reconstitution after alpha-beta-depleted transplantation in children. TCRbeta library preparation incorporated unique molecular identifiers. MiXCR, applied by TCRdb to the PCR reads, yields one record per CDR3 protein. This sample yields about 460,000 distinct CDR3 sequences, of which around 12% are seen a single time; approximately 5.4% belongs to the top ten. Sequences were derived from PBMCs from the stem cell graft donor, sampled from the stem cell graft. Receptors were obtained from a human donor who donated a stem cell graft to a child with combined immunodeficiency.

This clonotype showed up just a few times. The CDR3 is CASSIRDLQETQYF. As DNA, the CDR3 is TGTGCCAGCAGCATCCGGGACTTGCAAGAGACCCAGTACTTC. This chain connects TRBV5-4 to TRBJ2-5, with D maybe TRBD2 (6 bases). Trimming took off 4 bases at V and 2 bases at J, with 12 bases between the two ends. The germline gives CDR1 SGHNT, CDR2 YYREEE (reference sequence). This CDR3 is 14 amino acids long.

This clonotype was detected a few times. This chain links TRBV12-3 or TRBV12-4 with TRBJ2-7; maybe TRBD1 (6 bases). Trimming pared 7 bases from V and 6 bases from J, leaving 22 bases between. The CDR3 runs to 15 residues. The CDR3 DNA reads as TGTGCCAGCAACGACCAGGGGCCTAGTATCCCCGAGCAGTACTTC. This encodes CASNDQGPSIPEQYF.

This clonotype was found a few times. This chain joins TRBV11-2 and TRBJ2-5; D uncertain. This CDR3 is built from 17 residues. Germline CDR1 is SGHAT and CDR2 is FQNNGV. Deletions cut 4 bases from V and 1 base from J, with 19 bases between. CDR3 amino acids: CASSSLRLFAPQETQYF. CDR3 nucleotides: TGTGCCAGCAGCTCCTTGCGCCTTTTCGCGCCCCAAGAGACCCAGTACTTC.

This clonotype was seen repeatedly, ten times or more. The rearrangement links TRBV29-1 to TRBJ2-7; maybe TRBD2 (6 bases). Trimming removed 3 bases at V and 4 bases at J, with 7 bases between. The CDR3 covers 11 residues. In germline, CDR1 is SQVTM, CDR2 ANQGSEA. The CDR3 DNA reads as TGCAGCGTTGAGGGACTTTACGAGCAGTACTTC. Its translation is CSVEGLYEQYF.

The chain couples TRBV5-1 to TRBJ2-7; TRBD1 is a possible D gene (5 bases). Per the germline V gene, CDR1 is SGHRS and CDR2 is YFSETQ. Trimming shortened V by 2 bases and J by 6 bases, and 15 bases separated the two germline ends. The CDR3 length is 14 residues. The CDR3 DNA follows: TGCGCCAGCAGCTTCCGGACACCCTCGGGCGAGCAGTACTTC. Residues: CASSFRTPSGEQYF.

The chain has TRBV20-1 and TRBJ1-5; 7 bases map to TRBD1. V shed 5 bases and J 7 bases; nucleotides not matched to a gene: 2. Germline-derived CDR1 and CDR2 are DFQATT and SNEGSKA (reference sequence). The CDR3 runs 11 residues. CDR3: CSAGGQQPQHF. The CDR3, as DNA: TGCAGTGCTGGGGGACAGCAGCCCCAGCATTTT.

The rearrangement links TRBV25-1 to TRBJ1-2, with 10 nucleotides matching TRBD1. After removal of 5 bases from V and 8 bases from J, the junction contained 5 bases not matched to a gene. This CDR3 comprises 13 residues. In germline, CDR1 is MGHDK, CDR2 SYGVNS. This chain's CDR3 is CASSKDRGRGYTF. The CDR3 DNA reads TGTGCCAGCAGTAAAGACAGGGGGCGAGGCTACACCTTC.

The sample holds many counts of this clonotype. The rearrangement uses TRBV6-5 and TRBJ2-5; D gene unclear. The CDR3 covers 14 residues. Germline V gives CDR1 MNHEY, CDR2 SVGAGI. V dropped 2 bases and J dropped 5 bases, with 12 bases sitting between them. CDR3 residues: CASSYRGGWETQYF. The CDR3 DNA reads as TGTGCCAGCAGTTACCGCGGCGGTTGGGAGACCCAGTACTTC.